Each of the 13 T cell receptor beta chains below was sequenced from the same sample in a study of cytomegalovirus exposure and HLA in healthy donors. The study ran its PCR with 60 Vbeta and 13 Jbeta primers. Some clones are missing from TCRdb's copy, which holds only in-frame ones; the method was immunoSEQ multiplex PCR. The table lists under 150,000 clones, approximately 84% of them singletons. Material: PBMCs. The origin of the receptors is a man aged 25 to 45 in good health and CMV-seropositive.

The chain links TRBV7-8 to TRBJ2-5, with D unclear. CDR1 is SGHVS and CDR2 is FQNEAQ in the germline V gene. Trimming took off 4 bases at V and 7 bases at J, with 10 bases between the two ends. The CDR3 covers 12 residues. CDR3 protein: CASSSEVGTQYF. As DNA, the CDR3 is TGTGCCAGCAGCTCCGAGGTGGGGACCCAGTACTTC.

The chain is built from TRBV5-1 and TRBJ2-7, with D unresolved. From germline, CDR1 is SGHRS and CDR2 YFSETQ. The ends were cut back, 0 bases at V and 3 bases at J, with 10 bases in the middle. The CDR3 sequence is 14 residues long. The CDR3 loop reads CASSLATDSYEQYF. For the CDR3, the DNA is TGCGCCAGCAGCTTGGCCACAGATAGCTACGAGCAGTACTTC.

This rearrangement joins TRBV7-8 to TRBJ2-2; 11 positions agree with TRBD2. With V trimmed by 1 base and J by 3 bases, 7 bases remained unmatched. Germline V gives CDR1 SGHVS, CDR2 FQNEAQ. This CDR3 is 18 amino acids long. Written as DNA, the CDR3 is TGTGCCAGCAGCTTAGTCTTAGGACTAGCGGGTGACACCGGGGAGCTGTTTTTT. It translates to CASSLVLGLAGDTGELFF. The whole variable domain, remainder taken from reference TRBV7-8 and TRBJ2-2, is GAGVSQSPRYKVAKRGQDVALRCDPISGHVSLFWYQQALGQGPEFLTYFQNEAQLDKSGLPSDRFFAERPEGSVSTLKIQRTQQEDSAVYLCASSLVLGLAGDTGELFFGEGSRLTVL.

This chain connects TRBV12-5 to TRBJ1-5, with TRBD1 as a possible D gene (5 bases). The germline V gene encodes CDR1 LGHNT and CDR2 FRNRAP. Trimming shortened V by 1 base and J by 5 bases, and 24 bases separated the two germline ends. The CDR3 totals 19 residues. CDR3 in amino acids: CASGLDAPARGRMDQPQHF. The CDR3 nucleotides are TGTGCTAGTGGTTTGGATGCCCCGGCGCGGGGGAGGATGGATCAGCCCCAGCATTTT.

V usage is TRBV6-7 and J usage is TRBJ1-5; the D is unclear. TRBV6-7 is an ORF, and what it does is uncertain. This CDR3 has 8 residues. The ends were cut back, 2 bases at V and 16 bases at J, with 3 bases in the middle. CDR3 protein: CASSYGHF. CDR3 nucleotide sequence: TGTGCCAGCAGTTACGGCCATTTT.

The V and J genes are TRBV2 and TRBJ2-5; 7 positions match TRBD2. CDR3 length: 14 amino acids. The junction had 10 bases not matched to a gene; V was cut back by 8 bases and J by 4 bases. The germline CDR1 and CDR2 sequences are SNHLY and FYNNEI. CDR3 bases: TGTGCCAGCTCCTGGACTAGTCCTAGAGAGACCCAGTACTTC. It translates to CASSWTSPRETQYF.

The chain combines TRBV7-9 with TRBJ2-7; D unresolved. The CDR3 is made up of 12 amino acids. Deletions cut 5 bases from V and 7 bases from J, with 12 bases between. Germline V CDR1 and CDR2: SEHNR, FQNEAQ (reference sequence). CDR3 DNA sequence: TGTGCCAGCAGCCAAGTCCCCGGGGAGCAGTACTTC. This gives the protein CASSQVPGEQYF.

This clone was seen a single time. The rearrangement joins TRBV5-1 to TRBJ1-2; tentative D call: TRBD1 (5 bases). Germline CDR1 reads SGHRS; CDR2 reads YFSETQ. The CDR3 length is 14 residues. V lost 2 bases to trimming and J lost 6 bases, with 14 bases between them. CDR3 nucleotides: TGCGCCAGCAGCTTCGGTGGCGGGGGAGATGGCTACACCTTC. Translation gives CASSFGGGGDGYTF.

This sequence joins TRBV6-5 and TRBJ2-7, with TRBD2 matching over 8 bases. The germline V gene has CDR1 MNHEY and CDR2 SVGAGI. The CDR3 is 14 residues long. V dropped 5 bases and J dropped 4; count of bases not matched to a gene: 7. The CDR3 DNA follows: TGTGCCAGCAGTCAAGCGGGAGTCTTGTACGAGCAGTACTTC. Its translation: CASSQAGVLYEQYF.

V usage is TRBV4-1 and J usage is TRBJ2-1, with a possible D match to TRBD1 (6 bases). CDR1 and CDR2 (germline): MGHRA, YSYEKL. This CDR3 spans 13 amino acids. V was pared by 4 bases and J by 5 bases, with 9 bases between. Written as DNA, the CDR3 is TGCGCCAGCAGCCGAACAGGGAACAATGAGCAGTTCTTC. This codes for CASSRTGNNEQFF.

The CDR3 nucleotides are TGTGCCAGCAGCTCTGCGGGACAGGGGGCCCACGAGCAGTACTTC. Translation gives CASSSAGQGAHEQYF. V and J are TRBV7-8 and TRBJ2-7; TRBD1 matches at 12 bases. The V gene's germline CDR1 is SGHVS and CDR2 FQNEAQ. Trimming cost V 4 bases and J 5 bases; bases outside gene matches: 6. The CDR3 runs to 15 residues.

CDR3 DNA: TGTGCCAGCAGTGGCCCGGGGGGCGATACGCAGTATTTT. Translation gives CASSGPGGDTQYF. The rearrangement uses TRBV2 and TRBJ2-3; D is perhaps TRBD2 (7 bases). CDR1 and CDR2 from the germline V gene are SNHLY and FYNNEI. The CDR3 sequence is 13 residues long. The V and J ends lost 4 bases and 6 bases respectively, with 11 bases between them.

V usage is TRBV4-1 and J usage is TRBJ1-2, with D hard to call. The CDR3 runs to 15 residues. CDR1 is MGHRA and CDR2 is YSYEKL in the germline V gene. The V and J ends lost 0 bases and 8 bases respectively, with 16 bases between them. The CDR3 protein is CASSQEYWESLGYTF. CDR3 coding DNA: TGCGCCAGCAGCCAAGAGTACTGGGAGTCCTTAGGCTACACCTTC.